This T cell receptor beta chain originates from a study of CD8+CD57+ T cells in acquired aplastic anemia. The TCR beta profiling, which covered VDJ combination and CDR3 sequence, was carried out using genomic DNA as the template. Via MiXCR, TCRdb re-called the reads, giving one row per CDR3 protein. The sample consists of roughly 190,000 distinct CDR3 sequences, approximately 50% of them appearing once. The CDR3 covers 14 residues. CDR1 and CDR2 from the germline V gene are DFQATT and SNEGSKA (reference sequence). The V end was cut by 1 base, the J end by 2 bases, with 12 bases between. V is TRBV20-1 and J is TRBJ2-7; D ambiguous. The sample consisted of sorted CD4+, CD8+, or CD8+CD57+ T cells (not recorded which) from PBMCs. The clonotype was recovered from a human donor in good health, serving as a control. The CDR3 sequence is CSARATSDPYEQYF. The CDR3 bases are TGCAGTGCTAGAGCCACCTCAGACCCCTACGAGCAGTACTTC.